What follows are 24 T cell receptor beta chains derived from one specimen sequenced in a study of CD8 T cells in ankylosing spondylitis. TCRdb processed the 5' RACE reads anew with MiXCR; each CDR3 protein has one entry. The table lists fewer than 650,000 distinct CDR3 sequences, roughly 13% of them singletons. Regarding the study as a whole: Seven to nine highly homologous variants formed a TCR beta motif that appeared characteristic of ankylosing spondylitis blood.

These receptors have no known antigen. The sample taken for sequencing was blood, either unsorted or a sorted T cell fraction (not recorded which). These receptors all come from a male donor with ankylosing spondylitis.

The chain is built from TRBV20-1 and TRBJ2-7; D possibly corresponds to TRBD1 (8 bases). This CDR3 has 15 amino acids. The V gene's germline CDR1 is DFQATT and CDR2 SNEGSKA (reference sequence). Trimming cost V 3 bases and J 2 bases, with 17 bases left between them. The CDR3 nucleotides read TGCAGTGCTAGGAAACAGGGGGGGTATCCCTACGAGCAGTACGTC. This gives the protein CSARKQGGYPYEQYV.

This sequence joins TRBV7-8 and TRBJ1-2; 7 nucleotides align to TRBD1. This CDR3 comprises 15 residues. Per the germline V gene, CDR1 is SGHVS and CDR2 is FQNEAQ. The V segment lost 0 bases and the J segment 5 bases; nucleotides outside the gene matches: 6. The CDR3 here is CASSLADRVGYGYTF. CDR3 sequence (DNA): TGTGCCAGCAGCTTAGCCGACAGGGTGGGGTATGGCTACACCTTC.

This clonotype was observed a handful of times. The V gene is TRBV5-1, the J gene TRBJ1-5, with 10 bases that match TRBD1. The germline CDR1 and CDR2 sequences are SGHRS and YFSETQ. This CDR3 has 17 residues. V shed 0 bases, J shed 2 bases, and the junction held 5 bases outside the gene matches. CDR3 DNA sequence: TGCGCCAGCAGCTTGGGGGACAGGGGTAACGGCAATCAGCCCCAGCATTTT. Residues: CASSLGDRGNGNQPQHF.

This clonotype was detected only once. The CDR3 region is CATSESGSINEQFF. Written as DNA, the CDR3 is TGTGCCACCAGTGAAAGCGGGAGCATCAATGAGCAGTTCTTC. The chain links TRBV24-1 to TRBJ2-1, with 8 bases lining up with TRBD2. The CDR3 spans 14 residues. CDR1 and CDR2 from the germline V gene are KGHDR and SFDVKD. J gave up 6 bases and V 4 bases, and 4 bases lay outside the gene matches.

This clonotype was counted at least ten times. The rearrangement uses TRBV7-2 and TRBJ2-7; 7 nucleotides align to TRBD2. V lost 5 bases, J lost 6 bases, and 19 bases stayed unmatched. CDR1 is SGHTA and CDR2 is FQGNSA in the germline V gene. The CDR3 is 17 residues long. The CDR3 is CASSQPRSGGTGFEQYF. CDR3 DNA sequence: TGTGCCAGCAGCCAACCGCGGTCCGGGGGGACCGGTTTCGAGCAGTACTTC. The full variable domain, rest sourced from reference TRBV7-2 and TRBJ2-7, is GAGVSQSPSNKVTEKGKDVELRCDPISGHTALYWYRQSLGQGLEFLIYFQGNSAPDKSGLPSDRFSAERTGGSVSTLTIQRTQQEDSAVYLCASSQPRSGGTGFEQYFGPGTRLTVT.

This chain joins TRBV20-1 and TRBJ2-1, with 8 bases lining up with TRBD2. Unmatched junction bases numbered 15, after V lost 5 bases and J lost 3 bases. CDR1 is DFQATT, CDR2 SNEGSKA, per germline (reference sequence). The CDR3 consists of 17 residues. The CDR3 protein is CSARAVLAELIYNEQFF. The CDR3 nucleotides read TGCAGTGCTCGAGCAGTACTAGCGGAACTTATCTACAATGAGCAGTTCTTC.

The chain combines TRBV19 with TRBJ2-7, with D perhaps TRBD1 (6 bases). The V end was cut by 3 bases, the J end by 4 bases, with 13 bases between. This CDR3 is 14 amino acids long. The germline V gene has CDR1 LNHDA and CDR2 SQIVND (reference sequence). The CDR3 region has the DNA TGTGCCAGTAGTATCCAGGGGTCGGTATACGAGCAGTACTTC. Its protein is CASSIQGSVYEQYF.

The table lists this clonotype with many counts. The J gene is TRBJ2-1, the V gene TRBV29-1; D tentatively reads TRBD1 or TRBD2 (5 bases each). There are 14 residues in the CDR3. The V end lost 6 bases, the J end lost 1 base, and 13 bases lay between the germline ends. The germline gives CDR1 SQVTM, CDR2 ANQGSEA. CDR3 in DNA: TGCAGCGTCAGAGAGGGGTCTTCCTACAATGAGCAGTTCTTC. Translation gives CSVREGSSYNEQFF.

The chain employs TRBV20-1 and TRBJ1-3; D remains ambiguous. Germline assignment: CDR1 DFQATT and CDR2 SNEGSKA (reference sequence). The CDR3 loop spans 15 amino acids. V shed 1 base and J shed 0 bases, with 10 bases lying between them. The CDR3 sequence: CSARGKSYSGNTIYF. CDR3 coding DNA: TGCAGTGCTAGAGGGAAGAGTTACTCTGGAAACACCATATATTTT.

The J gene is TRBJ2-2, the V gene TRBV5-1; no clear D. The CDR3 runs to 13 residues. Germline CDR1 and CDR2: SGHRS and YFSETQ. V was cut by 4 bases and J by 6 bases, with 10 bases left in between. CDR3 DNA sequence: TGCGCCAGCAGCCCCTTCGGGTCCGGGGAGCTGTTTTTT. It yields the protein CASSPFGSGELFF.

V gene TRBV20-1 combines with J gene TRBJ1-2; 8 bases agree with TRBD1. The germline V gene has CDR1 DFQATT and CDR2 SNEGSKA (reference sequence). This CDR3 is built from 14 residues. Losses at the gene ends were 1 base for V and 3 bases for J; bases not matched to a gene: 4. The CDR3 sequence is CSARVQGAYYGYTF. For the CDR3, the DNA is TGCAGTGCTAGAGTGCAGGGGGCCTACTATGGCTACACCTTC.

This clonotype was seen many times. This chain uses TRBV5-1 with TRBJ2-4; TRBD1 aligns across 8 bases. Unmatched junction bases numbered 8, after V lost 10 bases and J lost 5 bases. Germline-derived CDR1 and CDR2 are SGHRS and YFSETQ. CDR3 size: 13 residues. The CDR3 DNA is TGCGCCTCTTCCGGGACAGGTCAAAACATTCAGTACTTC. Translation gives CASSGTGQNIQYF.

The chain has TRBV20-1 and TRBJ2-1, with D perhaps TRBD1 or TRBD2 (5 bases each). The CDR3 loop spans 16 amino acids. V lost 5 bases and J 6 bases, leaving 23 bases between the germline ends. Germline CDR1 and CDR2: DFQATT and SNEGSKA (reference sequence). CDR3 in amino acids: CSALGLGTTSRNEQFF. CDR3 DNA: TGCAGTGCTTTAGGTCTCGGGACCACATCCCGCAATGAGCAGTTCTTC.

The chain couples TRBV15 to TRBJ2-7; the D is unclear. With 2 bases removed from V and 3 bases from J, the gap between germline ends came to 8 bases. The length of the CDR3 is 13 residues. Germline V gene sequence: CDR1 LNHNV, CDR2 YYDKDF (reference sequence). For the CDR3, the DNA is TGTGCCACCAGCAGATCTGTTGGCTACGAGCAGTACGTC. Amino acids: CATSRSVGYEQYV.

This chain uses TRBV11-2 with TRBJ2-1; D might be TRBD1 or TRBD2, each matching 7 bases. Germline CDR1 SGHAT, CDR2 FQNNGV. The CDR3 runs to 15 residues. Between the trimmed V and J ends, which lost 5 bases and 9 bases, there was a span of 20 bases. Here the CDR3 reads CASSRGGGSLSEQFF. As DNA, the CDR3 is TGTGCCAGCAGCCGAGGGGGCGGGAGTCTTAGTGAGCAGTTCTTC.

This clonotype was counted many times. The gene calls are TRBV5-1 and TRBJ1-6; D gene unclear. The germline V gene has CDR1 SGHRS and CDR2 YFSETQ. The CDR3 runs to 14 residues. The V and J ends lost 0 bases and 7 bases respectively, with 8 bases between them. The CDR3, as DNA: TGCGCCAGCAGCTTGGCTCTTGGGAATTCACCCCTCCACTTT. Encoded protein: CASSLALGNSPLHF. The variable domain in full, completed from reference TRBV5-1 and TRBJ1-6, reads KAGVTQTPRYLIKTRGQQVTLSCSPISGHRSVSWYQQTPGQGLQFLFEYFSETQRNKGNFPGRFSGRQFSNSRSEMNVSTLELGDSALYLCASSLALGNSPLHFGNGTRLTVT.

This clonotype has just a few counts. The chain couples TRBV2 to TRBJ2-7, with 8 bases matching TRBD1. This CDR3 region has 15 residues. Looked up from germline, CDR1 is SNHLY and CDR2 is FYNNEI. V was clipped by 8 bases and J by 3 bases; unmatched bases: 12. DNA of the CDR3: TGTGCCAGCTCTCGAAGTCAGGGGGCGGACTACGAGCAGTACTTC. Residues: CASSRSQGADYEQYF.

There are a few counts of this clonotype. CDR3 loop: CASSLARTGGTEAFF. CDR3 bases: TGTGCCAGCAGCTTAGCTCGGACAGGGGGGACTGAAGCTTTCTTT. The chain has TRBV7-2 and TRBJ1-1; TRBD1 aligns across 10 bases. CDR1 and CDR2 (germline): SGHTA, FQGNSA. CDR3 size: 15 residues. V lost 0 bases to trimming and J lost 5 bases; unmatched junction nucleotides: 3.

This chain links TRBV7-2 with TRBJ2-1, with 8 positions matching TRBD2. The germline V gene encodes CDR1 SGHTA and CDR2 FQGNSA. This CDR3 comprises 17 residues. V dropped 1 base and J dropped 2; count of bases not matched to a gene: 7. CDR3 residues: CASSLVGTSLTYNEQFF. CDR3 nucleotides: TGTGCCAGCAGCTTAGTGGGGACTAGTCTAACCTACAATGAGCAGTTCTTC.

The chain combines TRBV5-6 with TRBJ2-3, with 13 positions matching TRBD2. The V gene end was trimmed by 3 bases and the J gene end by 5 bases; junction bases not matched to a gene: 3. The CDR3 loop spans 15 amino acids. CDR1 and CDR2 from the germline V gene are SGHDT and YYEEEE. The CDR3 DNA sequence: TGTGCCAGCAGCTCGAGACTAGCGGGAGGAGATACGCAGTATTTT. Its translation is CASSSRLAGGDTQYF. The whole variable domain, filled in from reference TRBV5-6 and TRBJ2-3, reads DAGVTQSPTHLIKTRGQQVTLRCSPKSGHDTVSWYQQALGQGPQFIFQYYEEEERQRGNFPDRFSGHQFPNYSSELNVNALLLGDSALYLCASSSRLAGGDTQYFGPGTRLTVL.

This rearrangement joins TRBV7-8 to TRBJ2-5; D is ambiguous. CDR1 is SGHVS and CDR2 is FQNEAQ in the germline V gene. This CDR3 has 15 amino acids. V was pared by 4 bases and J by 2 bases, with 14 bases between. CDR3 residues: CASSSMAVIQETQYF. In DNA form, the CDR3 reads TGTGCCAGCAGCTCGATGGCGGTCATACAAGAGACCCAGTACTTC. Using reference TRBV7-8 and TRBJ2-5 for the parts outside the CDR3, the full variable domain is GAGVSQSPRYKVAKRGQDVALRCDPISGHVSLFWYQQALGQGPEFLTYFQNEAQLDKSGLPSDRFFAERPEGSVSTLKIQRTQQEDSAVYLCASSSMAVIQETQYFGPGTRLLVL.

The CDR3 spells CASSLADSPGRGYTF. Here the CDR3 DNA reads TGTGCCAGCAGCTTAGCGGACAGCCCCGGGCGGGGCTACACCTTC. The genes are TRBV7-8 and TRBJ1-2; D may be TRBD1 (6 bases). The CDR3 is made up of 15 amino acids. CDR1 is SGHVS and CDR2 is FQNEAQ in the germline V gene. Trimming shortened V by 0 bases and J by 8 bases, and 16 bases separated the two germline ends.

This clonotype was counted only a few times. This chain uses TRBV10-3 with TRBJ2-1; D perhaps matches TRBD2 (6 bases). This CDR3 has 15 amino acids. V lost 3 bases and J 5 bases, leaving 14 bases between the germline ends. Germline V gene lookup returns CDR1 ENHRY and CDR2 SYGVKD. CDR3 region: CAISETSSTNNEQFF. The CDR3 DNA is TGTGCCATCAGTGAAACTAGCTCTACCAACAATGAGCAGTTCTTC.

This clonotype was seen only a few times. The V call is TRBV5-1, the J call TRBJ2-6, with D maybe TRBD1 (6 bases). Looked up from germline, CDR1 is SGHRS and CDR2 is YFSETQ. V lost 0 bases and J lost 2, with 9 bases in between. The length of the CDR3 is 16 residues. CDR3 in amino acids: CASSLANRAGANVLTF. The CDR3 region has the DNA TGCGCCAGCAGCTTGGCCAACAGGGCTGGGGCCAACGTCCTGACTTTC.